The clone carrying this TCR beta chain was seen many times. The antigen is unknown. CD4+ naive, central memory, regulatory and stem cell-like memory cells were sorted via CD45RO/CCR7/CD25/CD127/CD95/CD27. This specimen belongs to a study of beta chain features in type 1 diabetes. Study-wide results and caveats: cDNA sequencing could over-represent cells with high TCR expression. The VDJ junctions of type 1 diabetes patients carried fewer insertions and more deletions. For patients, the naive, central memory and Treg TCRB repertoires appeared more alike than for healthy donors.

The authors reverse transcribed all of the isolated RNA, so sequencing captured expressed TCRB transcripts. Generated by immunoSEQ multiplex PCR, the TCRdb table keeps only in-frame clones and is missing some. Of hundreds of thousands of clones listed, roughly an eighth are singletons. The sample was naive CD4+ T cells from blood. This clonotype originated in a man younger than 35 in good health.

CDR3 coding DNA: TGCAGCGTTGAAGCAGGGATAGGCGGGGAGCTGTTTTTT. Translated, it gives CSVEAGIGGELFF. This sequence joins TRBV29-1 and TRBJ2-2, with a tentative D call TRBD1 (5 bases). V lost 1 base to trimming and J lost 7 bases, with 10 bases between them. Germline V gene data show CDR1 as SQVTM and CDR2 as ANQGSEA. The CDR3 has 13 residues.